This TCR beta chain was recovered during a study of beta chain features in type 1 diabetes. Cell sorting via CD45RO/CCR7/CD25/CD127/CD95/CD27 was performed to obtain CD4+ naive, central memory, regulatory and stem cell-like memory cells. The sequenced template was cDNA made from the entire isolated RNA. Using immunoSEQ multiplex PCR, the repertoire was profiled, and TCRdb retains in-frame clones only, with some absent. The repertoire consists of about 360,000 clones, with roughly an eighth occurring once and the leading ten covering approximately 0.015%. The specimen sequenced was naive CD4+ T cells from blood. The receptor was derived from a man aged 18 to 35 in good health.

The CDR3 reads CASSFSPGGSYNEQFF. The CDR3 nucleotides read TGTGCCAGCAGTTTTTCTCCGGGGGGCTCCTACAATGAGCAGTTCTTC. The rearrangement uses TRBV27 and TRBJ2-1, with 7 bases matching TRBD2. This CDR3 region has 16 residues. Germline V gene sequence: CDR1 MNHEY, CDR2 SMNVEV (reference sequence). J gave up 0 bases and V 3 bases, and 5 bases lay outside the gene matches.